Below are 24 T cell receptor beta chains sequenced from a single sample in a study of beta chain features in type 1 diabetes. cDNA synthesis used the whole RNA isolate, giving expressed TCRB sequences. Method: immunoSEQ multiplex PCR; TCRdb's copy keeps in-frame clones and lacks some. The data show roughly 140,000 clones, approximately 10% seen once. The material sequenced was central memory CD4+ T cells from blood. The receptor source for this set is a man younger than 30 in good health.

This clone has at least ten counts. CDR3 in amino acids: CASSSPVRAGSSGANVLTF. The CDR3 nucleotides read TGTGCCAGCAGCTCCCCCGTTCGCGCAGGTAGCTCTGGGGCCAACGTCCTGACTTTC. The V call is TRBV7-9, the J call TRBJ2-6; D remains ambiguous. This CDR3 comprises 19 residues. Germline CDR1 reads SEHNR; CDR2 reads FQNEAQ (reference sequence). The V end lost 4 bases, the J end lost 0 bases, and 19 bases lay between the germline ends.

This clone has only a few counts. The same CDR3 arises from other DNA sequences in this sample as well. V gene TRBV29-1 combines with J gene TRBJ2-7; 8 bases are shared with TRBD1. V lost 4 bases and J lost 1; bases outside the gene matches: 3. This CDR3 is built from 13 residues. The germline V gene has CDR1 SQVTM and CDR2 ANQGSEA. CDR3 in amino acids: CSVGGTGSYEQYF. CDR3 bases: TGCAGCGTTGGAGGGACAGGATCCTACGAGCAGTACTTC.

This clone was picked up many times. The CDR3 protein is CASSSGTSAINEQFF. DNA for the CDR3: TGTGCCAGCAGCTCCGGGACTAGCGCAATCAATGAGCAGTTCTTC. The V call is TRBV7-3, the J call TRBJ2-1, with 10 bases identical to TRBD2. This CDR3 is 15 amino acids long. J gave up 6 bases and V 4 bases, and 6 bases lay outside the gene matches. Germline lookup yields CDR1 SGHTA and CDR2 FQGTGA. Full variable domain (missing parts from reference TRBV7-3 and TRBJ2-1): GAGVSQTPSNKVTEKGKYVELRCDPISGHTALYWYRQSLGQGPEFLIYFQGTGAADDSGLPNDRFFAVRPEGSVSTLKIQRTERGDSAVYLCASSSGTSAINEQFFGPGTRLTVL.

This clone was seen more than once but under ten times. The same CDR3 is also encoded by other DNA sequences in this sample. This rearrangement joins TRBV7-2 to TRBJ2-5; D gene uncertain. Germline V CDR1 and CDR2: SGHTA, FQGNSA. V dropped 0 bases and J dropped 5 bases, with 7 bases sitting between them. This CDR3 has 13 amino acids. The CDR3 region is CASSLAQTETQYF. The DNA for the CDR3 is TGTGCCAGCAGCTTAGCGCAGACGGAGACCCAGTACTTC. The full variable domain, completed using reference TRBV7-2 and TRBJ2-5, is GAGVSQSPSNKVTEKGKDVELRCDPISGHTALYWYRQSLGQGLEFLIYFQGNSAPDKSGLPSDRFSAERTGGSVSTLTIQRTQQEDSAVYLCASSLAQTETQYFGPGTRLLVL.

The chain carries TRBV30 and TRBJ1-5, with 7 bases lining up with TRBD1. The V segment lost 4 bases and the J segment 2 bases; nucleotides outside the gene matches: 8. This CDR3 is built from 15 residues. Per germline, CDR1 GTSNPN and CDR2 SVGIG (reference sequence). The CDR3 spells CAWTPRGVGNQPQHF. For the CDR3, the DNA is TGTGCCTGGACCCCCAGGGGGGTCGGCAATCAGCCCCAGCATTTT.

The chain has TRBV29-1 and TRBJ1-4; perhaps TRBD1 as D (5 bases). CDR3 length: 13 residues. The V end lost 5 bases, the J end lost 8 bases, and 15 bases lay between the germline ends. Germline lookup yields CDR1 SQVTM and CDR2 ANQGSEA. The CDR3 reads CSVPGTRREKLFF. CDR3 nucleotides: TGCAGCGTTCCGGGGACCCGGCGGGAAAAACTGTTTTTT.

As concerns this clone: Relative to the germline gene, one junction end is altered; a read error may explain this. This chain connects TRBV7-2 to TRBJ1-1, with unresolved D. CDR3 size: 14 residues. The germline CDR1 and CDR2 sequences are SGHTA and FQGNSA. The CDR3 DNA reads as TGTGCCAGCAGCTTAAACCCTGGCCGGGTTCGGACGGTCTTT. Translating gives CASSLNPGRVRTVF. Full variable domain (remainder filled in from reference TRBV7-2 and TRBJ1-1): GAGVSQSPSNKVTEKGKDVELRCDPISGHTALYWYRQSLGQGLEFLIYFQGNSAPDKSGLPSDRFSAERTGGSVSTLTIQRTQQEDSAVYLCASSLNPGRVRTVFGQGTRLTVV.

This CDR3 reads CASSLVGTGTGRTIQYF. The CDR3 DNA is TGTGCCAGCAGCTTAGTAGGCACCGGGACAGGGAGGACCATTCAGTACTTC. The chain couples TRBV11-2 to TRBJ2-4, with 9 bases that match TRBD1. The V and J ends lost 1 base and 9 bases, in that order; junction bases with no gene match: 13. Germline CDR1 and CDR2: SGHAT and FQNNGV. CDR3 length: 17 residues.

This clone was counted between two and nine times. This rearrangement joins TRBV4-1 to TRBJ2-7; D perhaps matches TRBD1 (5 bases). The CDR3 extends over 15 amino acids. Per the germline V gene, CDR1 is MGHRA and CDR2 is YSYEKL. Trimming pared 2 bases from V and 5 bases from J, leaving 16 bases between. The CDR3 DNA reads TGCGCCAGCAGCCAAAAATTGCAGGGTTGGAACGAGCAGTACTTC. Protein: CASSQKLQGWNEQYF.

The chain joins TRBV27 to TRBJ2-5; 7 bases fit TRBD2. V lost 0 bases, J lost 4 bases, and 11 bases stayed unmatched. Germline V gene data show CDR1 as MNHEY and CDR2 as SMNVEV (reference sequence). This CDR3 contains 17 residues. The DNA of the CDR3 is TGTGCCAGCAGTTTATCGATGGGCGGGAGCCGCAGAGAGACCCAGTACTTC. Translated, it gives CASSLSMGGSRRETQYF.

This clone was seen only a few times. V is TRBV9 and J is TRBJ2-4; TRBD1 might be the D (5 bases). The CDR3 is 17 amino acids. CDR1 and CDR2 (germline): SGDLS, YYNGEE. V lost 4 bases and J lost 1, with 18 bases in between. The CDR3 coding sequence is TGTGCCAGCAGCACGGACATCTCGGGTGGGGCCAAAAACATTCAGTACTTC. Amino acids: CASSTDISGGAKNIQYF. Together with reference TRBV9 and TRBJ2-4, the CDR3 gives the full variable domain: DSGVTQTPKHLITATGQRVTLRCSPRSGDLSVYWYQQSLDQGLQFLIQYYNGEERAKGNILERFSAQQFPDLHSELNLSSLELGDSALYFCASSTDISGGAKNIQYFGAGTRLSVL.

V usage is TRBV29-1 and J usage is TRBJ2-5, with D unresolved. The J call may be wrong; the DNA end is better matched by TRBJ2-7. Germline V gives CDR1 SQVTM, CDR2 ANQGSEA. The CDR3 spans 14 residues. The CDR3 DNA reads as TGCAGCGTTGCGGATCTAAACCCATCCTACGAGCAGTACTTC. It specifies CSVADLNPSYEQYF.

This clone appeared a few times. The V and J genes are TRBV7-7 and TRBJ2-2, with D maybe TRBD1 (5 bases). Deletions cut 0 bases from V and 1 base from J, with 6 bases between. The CDR3 covers 15 residues. CDR1 and CDR2 from the germline V gene are SSHAT and FNYEAQ (reference sequence). CDR3 protein: CASSLATGNTGELFF. The CDR3 DNA reads as TGTGCCAGCAGCTTAGCAACAGGGAACACCGGGGAGCTGTTTTTT.

This clone has just a few counts. The chain is built from TRBV27 and TRBJ2-1, with a possible D match to TRBD1 (7 bases). Germline V gene data show CDR1 as MNHEY and CDR2 as SMNVEV (reference sequence). The CDR3 contains 14 residues. V was cut by 4 bases and J by 6 bases, with 13 bases left in between. The CDR3 DNA sequence: TGTGCCAGCAGTTCGTACCAGGGGGGCAATGAGCAGTTCTTC. Protein product: CASSSYQGGNEQFF.

This chain uses TRBV9 with TRBJ2-7, with 8 bases that match TRBD1. The CDR3 runs to 16 residues. With 0 bases clipped from V and 3 bases from J, the junction kept 8 bases outside the gene matches. CDR1 and CDR2 from the germline V gene are SGDLS and YYNGEE. The DNA of the CDR3 is TGTGCCAGCAGCGTAGATGGAGGGGACAGGAACTACGAGCAGTACTTC. The encoded protein is CASSVDGGDRNYEQYF.

The rearrangement links TRBV7-2 to TRBJ2-1; 10 bases map to TRBD2. V lost 3 bases to trimming and J lost 8 bases; unmatched junction nucleotides: 7. CDR1 is SGHTA and CDR2 is FQGNSA in the germline V gene. CDR3 length equals 15 residues. CDR3 residues: CASSFVSGGNYEQFF. The CDR3 DNA follows: TGTGCCAGCAGCTTTGTTAGCGGGGGGAACTATGAGCAGTTCTTC.

V gene TRBV9 combines with J gene TRBJ2-2, with 9 bases lining up with TRBD1. V was pared by 4 bases and J by 3 bases, with 1 base of the junction left unmatched. The germline V gene has CDR1 SGDLS and CDR2 YYNGEE. The CDR3 covers 14 residues. This CDR3 is CASSRDRDTGELFF. The CDR3 DNA reads TGTGCCAGCAGCAGGGACAGGGACACCGGGGAGCTGTTTTTT. The entire variable domain, with the rest obtained from reference TRBV9 and TRBJ2-2, is as follows: DSGVTQTPKHLITATGQRVTLRCSPRSGDLSVYWYQQSLDQGLQFLIQYYNGEERAKGNILERFSAQQFPDLHSELNLSSLELGDSALYFCASSRDRDTGELFFGEGSRLTVL.

This rearrangement joins TRBV6-5 to TRBJ2-3; 8 positions match TRBD2. The junction had 6 bases not matched to a gene; V was cut back by 2 bases and J by 2 bases. The germline gives CDR1 MNHEY, CDR2 SVGAGI. The CDR3 spans 16 residues. The CDR3 protein is CASSYPGLAITDTQYF. The CDR3 DNA sequence: TGTGCCAGCAGTTACCCAGGACTAGCTATCACAGATACGCAGTATTTT.

This sequence joins TRBV5-1 and TRBJ2-2; D ambiguous. Germline V gene lookup returns CDR1 SGHRS and CDR2 YFSETQ. The CDR3 is made up of 15 amino acids. V lost 0 bases and J lost 0, with 6 bases in between. CDR3 region: CASSLVPTNTGELFF. CDR3 sequence (DNA): TGCGCCAGCAGCTTGGTTCCGACGAACACCGGGGAGCTGTTTTTT.

The sample holds a few counts of this clone. The chain has TRBV15 and TRBJ2-3, with D hard to call. The CDR3 covers 14 residues. From germline, CDR1 is LNHNV and CDR2 YYDKDF (reference sequence). V gave up 0 bases and J gave up 2 bases, with 6 bases separating them. CDR3 DNA: TGTGCCACCAGCAGAGAACAGTTCACAGATACGCAGTATTTT. It encodes CATSREQFTDTQYF.

V is TRBV7-2 and J is TRBJ1-2; 12 bases fit TRBD1. Looked up from germline, CDR1 is SGHTA and CDR2 is FQGNSA. This CDR3 is 17 amino acids long. V dropped 3 bases and J dropped 4; count of bases not matched to a gene: 9. CDR3 in DNA: TGTGCCAGCAGCTTGGGGACAGGGGGCGCATTGGTCTATGGCTACACCTTC. Its translation: CASSLGTGGALVYGYTF.

This clone was counted ten times or more. The chain joins TRBV29-1 to TRBJ2-7, with TRBD1 identical over 10 bases. Germline-derived CDR1 and CDR2 are SQVTM and ANQGSEA. V shed 3 bases, J shed 3 bases, and the junction held 2 bases outside the gene matches. This CDR3 contains 13 residues. Here the CDR3 reads CSVEGQGNYEQYF. CDR3 coding DNA: TGCAGCGTTGAGGGACAGGGGAACTACGAGCAGTACTTC.

This clone was detected a few times. This sequence joins TRBV9 and TRBJ2-3; 10 positions agree with TRBD2. This CDR3 comprises 18 residues. The germline gives CDR1 SGDLS, CDR2 YYNGEE. V dropped 5 bases and J dropped 1; count of bases not matched to a gene: 13. The CDR3 nucleotides read TGTGCCAGCAGTAAGGCTAGCGGGGGTACCTTGGGCACAGATACGCAGTATTTT. Its protein product is CASSKASGGTLGTDTQYF.

The sample holds many counts of this clone. The rearrangement links TRBV7-2 to TRBJ2-3, with D possibly TRBD2 on 7 matching bases. Germline V lookup: CDR1 SGHTA, CDR2 FQGNSA. Trimming removed 6 bases from V and 4 bases from J, with 11 bases in between. CDR3 length equals 13 residues. CDR3 coding DNA: TGTGCCAGCAGGACGGGGGGCTCAGATACGCAGTATTTT. It encodes CASRTGGSDTQYF.